This entry lists 10 T cell receptor beta chains sequenced from one sample in a study of T cells in Graves' hyperthyroidism and ophthalmopathy. Template material for amplifying TCR beta CDR3 regions consisted of RNA transcripts. The study used the HTBI primer set for a first-round RT-PCR of the TCR CDR3. TCRdb recomputed calls from the multiplex PCR reads with MiXCR, one row per CDR3 protein. The data hold 550,000 to 600,000 distinct CDR3 sequences, with 35% to 55% observed a single time. Sequencing was carried out using peripheral blood or thyroid tissue (not recorded which). The receptors stem from an adult woman with Graves' disease, either hyperthyroidism or ophthalmopathy (not recorded which).

The J gene is TRBJ1-1, the V gene TRBV6-5; the match to TRBD1 covers 9 bases. Germline trimming cut 6 bases from V and 5 bases from J; bases unmatched to any gene: 13. CDR1 is MNHEY, CDR2 SVGAGI, per germline. There are 16 residues in the CDR3. Here the CDR3 reads CASSRPGQGLTTEAFF. CDR3 coding DNA: TGTGCCAGCAGCCGACCGGGACAGGGTTTGACGACTGAAGCTTTCTTT.

This clonotype was seen at least ten times. CDR3 loop: CASSFSDYSYEQYF. CDR3 bases: TGTGCCAGCAGTTTCTCGGACTACTCCTACGAGCAGTACTTC. The J gene is TRBJ2-7, the V gene TRBV27; D is possibly TRBD2 (6 bases). V lost 3 bases to trimming and J lost 0 bases, with 9 bases between them. The CDR3 has 14 residues. Germline CDR1 reads MNHEY; CDR2 reads SMNVEV (reference sequence).

This clonotype came up once. V is TRBV19 and J is TRBJ2-6, with no clear D. Between the trimmed V and J ends, which lost 4 bases and 2 bases, there was a span of 18 bases. The CDR3 extends over 18 amino acids. CDR1 and CDR2 (germline): LNHDA, SQIVND (reference sequence). Here the CDR3 reads CASSKRTVRNTGANVLTF. The CDR3 DNA reads TGTGCCAGTAGTAAACGCACGGTGAGGAACACTGGGGCCAACGTCCTGACTTTC.

The chain couples TRBV7-9 to TRBJ1-4; 9 bases align to TRBD1. CDR3 length: 15 amino acids. V gave up 5 bases and J gave up 7 bases; unmatched junction bases: 8. The germline V gene encodes CDR1 SEHNR and CDR2 FQNEAQ (reference sequence). The CDR3 nucleotides read TGTGCCAGCAGCCCTAGACAGGGGGACATTGAAAAACTGTTTTTT. This encodes CASSPRQGDIEKLFF.

A remark on this clonotype: It may be a read error: a sequence one base away is much more abundant. The chain recombines TRBV7-8 with TRBJ2-7; 9 positions agree with TRBD2. Germline CDR1 is SGHVS and CDR2 is FQNEAQ. This CDR3 spans 16 amino acids. The CDR3 bases are TGTGCCAGCAGCTTTCGAGGCCTAGCGGGATCATGGGAGCACTACTTC. It is translated as CASSFRGLAGSWEHYF. Full variable domain (outside the CDR3, taken from reference TRBV7-8 and TRBJ2-7): GAGVSQSPRYKVAKRGQDVALRCDPISGHVSLFWYQQALGQGPEFLTYFQNEAQLDKSGLPSDRFFAERPEGSVSTLKIQRTQQEDSAVYLCASSFRGLAGSWEHYFGPGTRLTVT.

The chain has TRBV20-1 and TRBJ2-5; D call uncertain. Between the trimmed V and J ends, which lost 5 bases and 3 bases, there was a span of 19 bases. Germline V gene data show CDR1 as DFQATT and CDR2 as SNEGSKA (reference sequence). This CDR3 is built from 15 residues. The CDR3 DNA sequence: TGCAGTGCTGGACCCCTAATTGGCGGAAAAGAGACCCAGTACTTC. It translates to CSAGPLIGGKETQYF.

The rearrangement links TRBV29-1 to TRBJ1-2, with 7 positions matching TRBD1. CDR1 and CDR2 from the germline V gene are SQVTM and ANQGSEA. With V trimmed by 5 bases and J by 4 bases, 7 bases remained unmatched. There are 13 residues in the CDR3. CDR3 sequence: CSVLGGMTYGYTF. CDR3 coding DNA: TGCAGCGTTCTAGGGGGCATGACCTATGGCTACACCTTC.

In its sample, this clonotype was seen a few times. The rearrangement uses TRBV6-1 and TRBJ2-7; possibly TRBD1 for D (6 bases). Deletions cut 6 bases from V and 0 bases from J, with 15 bases between. The CDR3 contains 15 residues. CDR1 is MNHNS and CDR2 is SASEGT in the germline V gene. CDR3 bases: TGTGCCAGCAGGTCCGGGACAATGAGCTCCTACGAGCAGTACTTC. Its translation: CASRSGTMSSYEQYF.

The V and J genes are TRBV2 and TRBJ1-5; 8 bases align to TRBD1. The V gene's germline CDR1 is SNHLY and CDR2 FYNNEI. This CDR3 has 21 amino acids. J was trimmed by 2 bases and V by 2 bases; bases with no gene match: 20. The CDR3 DNA reads as TGTGCCAGCAGTGAAACCCGGGAACTCTTTCAGGGGGCGCTCGGCAATCAGCCCCAGCATTTT. Translation: CASSETRELFQGALGNQPQHF.

The chain links TRBV7-8 to TRBJ1-2; maybe TRBD1 (6 bases). V was trimmed by 6 bases and J by 7 bases, leaving 15 bases between them. Germline V gives CDR1 SGHVS, CDR2 FQNEAQ. The CDR3 is 13 amino acids. CDR3 sequence reads: CASRSGVACGYTF. In nucleotides, the CDR3 is TGTGCCAGCAGGTCAGGGGTGGCCTGTGGCTACACCTTC.